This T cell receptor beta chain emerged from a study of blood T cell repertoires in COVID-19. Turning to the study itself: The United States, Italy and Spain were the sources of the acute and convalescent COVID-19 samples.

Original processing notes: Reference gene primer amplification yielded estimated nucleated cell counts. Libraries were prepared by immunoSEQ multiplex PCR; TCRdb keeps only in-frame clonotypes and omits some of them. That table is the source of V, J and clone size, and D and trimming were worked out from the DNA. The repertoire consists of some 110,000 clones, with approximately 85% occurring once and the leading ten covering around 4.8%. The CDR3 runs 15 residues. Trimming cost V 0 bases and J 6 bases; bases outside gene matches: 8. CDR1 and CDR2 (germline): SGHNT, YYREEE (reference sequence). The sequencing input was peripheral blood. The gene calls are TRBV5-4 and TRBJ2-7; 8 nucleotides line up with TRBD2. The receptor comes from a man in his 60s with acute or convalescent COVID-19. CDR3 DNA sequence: TGTGCCAGCAGCTTGGCCGGGACTAGGGGCGTCGAGCAGTACTTC. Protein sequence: CASSLAGTRGVEQYF. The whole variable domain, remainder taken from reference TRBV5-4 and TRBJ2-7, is ETGVTQSPTHLIKTRGQQVTLRCSSQSGHNTVSWYQQALGQGPQFIFQYYREEENGRGNFPPRFSGLQFPNYSSELNVNALELDDSALYLCASSLAGTRGVEQYFGPGTRLTVT.